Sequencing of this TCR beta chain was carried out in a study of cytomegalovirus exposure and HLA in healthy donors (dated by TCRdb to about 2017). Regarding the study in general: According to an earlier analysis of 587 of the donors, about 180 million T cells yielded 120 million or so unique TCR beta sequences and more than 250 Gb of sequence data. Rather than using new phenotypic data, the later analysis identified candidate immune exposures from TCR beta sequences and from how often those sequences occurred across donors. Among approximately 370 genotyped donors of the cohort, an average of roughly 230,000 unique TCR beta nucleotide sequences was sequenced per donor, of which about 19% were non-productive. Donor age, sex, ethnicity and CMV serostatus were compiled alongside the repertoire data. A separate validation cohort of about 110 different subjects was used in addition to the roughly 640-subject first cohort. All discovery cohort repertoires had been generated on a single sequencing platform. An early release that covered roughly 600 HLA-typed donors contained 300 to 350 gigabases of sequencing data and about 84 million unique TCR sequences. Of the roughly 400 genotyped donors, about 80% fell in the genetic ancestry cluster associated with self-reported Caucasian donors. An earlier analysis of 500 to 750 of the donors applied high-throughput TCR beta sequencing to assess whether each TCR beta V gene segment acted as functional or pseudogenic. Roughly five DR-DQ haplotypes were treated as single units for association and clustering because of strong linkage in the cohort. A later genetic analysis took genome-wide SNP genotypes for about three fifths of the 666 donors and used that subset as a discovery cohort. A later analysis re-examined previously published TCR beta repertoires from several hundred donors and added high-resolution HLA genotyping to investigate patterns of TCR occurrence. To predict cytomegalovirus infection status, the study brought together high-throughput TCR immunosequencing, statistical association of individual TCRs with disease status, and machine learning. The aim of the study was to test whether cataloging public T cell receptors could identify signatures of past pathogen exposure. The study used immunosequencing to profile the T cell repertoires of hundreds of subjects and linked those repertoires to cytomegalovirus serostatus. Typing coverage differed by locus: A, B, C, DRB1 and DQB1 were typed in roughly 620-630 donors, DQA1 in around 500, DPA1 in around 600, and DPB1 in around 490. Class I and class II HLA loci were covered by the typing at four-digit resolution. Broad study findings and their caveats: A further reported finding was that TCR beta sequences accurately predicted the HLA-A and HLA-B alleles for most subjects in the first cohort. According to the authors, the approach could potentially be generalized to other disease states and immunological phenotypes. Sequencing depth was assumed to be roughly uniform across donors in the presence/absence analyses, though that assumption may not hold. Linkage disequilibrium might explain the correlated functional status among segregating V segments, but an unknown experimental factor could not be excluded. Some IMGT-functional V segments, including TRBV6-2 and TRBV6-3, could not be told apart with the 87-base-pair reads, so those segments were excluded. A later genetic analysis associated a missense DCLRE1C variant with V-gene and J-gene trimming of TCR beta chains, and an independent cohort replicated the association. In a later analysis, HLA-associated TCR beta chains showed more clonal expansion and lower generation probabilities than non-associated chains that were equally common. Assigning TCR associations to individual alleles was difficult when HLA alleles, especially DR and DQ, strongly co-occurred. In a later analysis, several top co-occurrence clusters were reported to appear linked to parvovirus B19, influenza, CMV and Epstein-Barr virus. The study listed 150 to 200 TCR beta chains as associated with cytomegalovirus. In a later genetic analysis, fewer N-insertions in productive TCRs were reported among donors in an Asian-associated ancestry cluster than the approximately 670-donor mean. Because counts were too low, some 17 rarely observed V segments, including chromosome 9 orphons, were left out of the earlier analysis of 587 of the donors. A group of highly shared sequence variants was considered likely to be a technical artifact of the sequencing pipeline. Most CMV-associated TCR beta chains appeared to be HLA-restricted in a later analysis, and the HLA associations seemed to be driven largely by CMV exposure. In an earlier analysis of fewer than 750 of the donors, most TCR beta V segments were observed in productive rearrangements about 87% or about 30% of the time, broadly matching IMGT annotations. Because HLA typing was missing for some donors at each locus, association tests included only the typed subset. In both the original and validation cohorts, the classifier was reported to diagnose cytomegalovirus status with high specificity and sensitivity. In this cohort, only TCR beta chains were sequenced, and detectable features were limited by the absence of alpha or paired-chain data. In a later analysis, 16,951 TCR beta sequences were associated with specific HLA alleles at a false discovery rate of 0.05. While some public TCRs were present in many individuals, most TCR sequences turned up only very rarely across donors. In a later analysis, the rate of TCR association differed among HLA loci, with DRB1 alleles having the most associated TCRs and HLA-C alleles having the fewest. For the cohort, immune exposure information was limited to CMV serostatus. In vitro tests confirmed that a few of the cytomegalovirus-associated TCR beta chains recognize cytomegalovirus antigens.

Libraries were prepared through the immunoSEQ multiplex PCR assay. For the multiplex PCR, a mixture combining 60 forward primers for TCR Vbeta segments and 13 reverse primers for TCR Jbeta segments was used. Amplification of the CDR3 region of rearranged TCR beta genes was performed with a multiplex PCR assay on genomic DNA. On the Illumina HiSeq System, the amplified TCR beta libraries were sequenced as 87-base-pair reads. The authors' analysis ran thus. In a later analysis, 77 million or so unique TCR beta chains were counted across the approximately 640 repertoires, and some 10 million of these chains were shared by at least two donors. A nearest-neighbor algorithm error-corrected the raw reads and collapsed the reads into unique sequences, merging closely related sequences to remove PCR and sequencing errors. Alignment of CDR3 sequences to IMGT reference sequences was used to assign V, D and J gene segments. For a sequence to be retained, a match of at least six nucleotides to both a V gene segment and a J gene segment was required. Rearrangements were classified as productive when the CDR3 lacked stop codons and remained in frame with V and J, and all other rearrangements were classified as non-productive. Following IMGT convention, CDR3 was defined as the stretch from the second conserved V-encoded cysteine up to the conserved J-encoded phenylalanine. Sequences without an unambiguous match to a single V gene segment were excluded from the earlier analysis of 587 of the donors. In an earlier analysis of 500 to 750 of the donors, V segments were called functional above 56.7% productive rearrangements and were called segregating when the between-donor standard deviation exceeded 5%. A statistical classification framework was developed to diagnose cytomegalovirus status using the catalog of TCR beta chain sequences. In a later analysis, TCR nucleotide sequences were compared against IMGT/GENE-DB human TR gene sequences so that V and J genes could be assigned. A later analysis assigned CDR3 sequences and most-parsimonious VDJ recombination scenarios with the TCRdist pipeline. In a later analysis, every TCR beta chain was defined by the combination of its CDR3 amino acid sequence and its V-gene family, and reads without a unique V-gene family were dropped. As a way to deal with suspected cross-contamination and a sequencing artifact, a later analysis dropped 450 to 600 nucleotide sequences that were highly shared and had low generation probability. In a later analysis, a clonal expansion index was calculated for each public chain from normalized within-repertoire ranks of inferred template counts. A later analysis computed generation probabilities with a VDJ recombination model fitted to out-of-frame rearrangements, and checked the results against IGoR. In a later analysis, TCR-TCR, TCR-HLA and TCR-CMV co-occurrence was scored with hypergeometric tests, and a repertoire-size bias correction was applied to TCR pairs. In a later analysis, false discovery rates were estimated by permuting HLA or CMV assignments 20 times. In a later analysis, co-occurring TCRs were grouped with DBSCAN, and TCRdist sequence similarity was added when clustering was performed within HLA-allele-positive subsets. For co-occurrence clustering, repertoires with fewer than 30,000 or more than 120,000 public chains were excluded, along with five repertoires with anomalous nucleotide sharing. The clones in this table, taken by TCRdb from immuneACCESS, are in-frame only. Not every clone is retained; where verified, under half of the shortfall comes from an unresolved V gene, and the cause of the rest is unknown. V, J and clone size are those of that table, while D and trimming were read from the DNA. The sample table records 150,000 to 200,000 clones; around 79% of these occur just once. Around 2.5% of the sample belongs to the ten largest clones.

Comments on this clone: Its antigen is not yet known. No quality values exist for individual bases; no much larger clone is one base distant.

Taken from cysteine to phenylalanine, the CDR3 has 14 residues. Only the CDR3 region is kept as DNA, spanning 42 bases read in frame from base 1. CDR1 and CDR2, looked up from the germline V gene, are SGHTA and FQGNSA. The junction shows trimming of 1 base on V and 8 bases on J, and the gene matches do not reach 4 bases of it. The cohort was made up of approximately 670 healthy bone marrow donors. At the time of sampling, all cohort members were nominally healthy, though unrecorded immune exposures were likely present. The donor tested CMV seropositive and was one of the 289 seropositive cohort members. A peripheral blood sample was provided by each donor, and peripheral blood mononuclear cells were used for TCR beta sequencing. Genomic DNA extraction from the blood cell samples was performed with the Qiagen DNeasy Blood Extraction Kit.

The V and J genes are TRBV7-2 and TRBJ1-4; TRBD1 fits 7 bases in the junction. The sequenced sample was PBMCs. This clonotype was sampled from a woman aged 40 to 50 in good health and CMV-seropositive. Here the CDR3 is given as CASSLDRGGEKLFF. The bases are TGTGCCAGCAGCTTAGACAGGGGTGGAGAAAAACTGTTTTTT.